The clone carrying this T cell receptor beta chain was detected a few times. The antigen is unknown. Trimming left V 1 base short and J 5 bases short, with 11 bases between. The V gene's germline CDR1 is SGHTA and CDR2 FQGNSA. The CDR3 runs 14 residues. The source of the sample is a study of CD8 T cells in ankylosing spondylitis. Findings and caveats of the study: Ankylosing spondylitis blood appeared to be characterized by a TCR beta motif of fewer than ten highly homologous variants. Reports of some motif variants in reactive arthritis synovial fluid and blood predate this one.

For TCR beta, libraries came from quantitative 5'-RACE with molecular barcodes. From the 5' RACE reads, TCRdb called clonotypes with MiXCR, one entry per CDR3 protein. The sample holds roughly 700,000 distinct CDR3 sequences, 15% to 20% seen once. The TCR sequence derives from a male donor with ankylosing spondylitis. The chain links TRBV7-2 to TRBJ2-5; no clear D gene. Sequencing was performed on blood, either unsorted or a sorted T cell fraction (not recorded which). This chain's CDR3 is CASSLVLVWETQYF. DNA for the CDR3: TGTGCCAGCAGCTTAGTGCTGGTGTGGGAGACCCAGTACTTC.